Shown below are 28 T cell receptor beta chains from a single sample sequenced in a study of shared T cell receptors in the human thymus (dated by TCRdb to about 2021). Library preparation was by the immunoSEQ multiplex PCR assay. In TCRdb, the immuneACCESS table is reduced to in-frame sequences with V and J assigned. These tables do not hold every clone; where another copy was compared, an unresolved V gene accounts for under half, and the others remain unexplained. This sample comprises around 730,000 clones, roughly 85% of them detected only once. Roughly 0.01% of the sample goes to the ten largest clones. The same sample was also used in a study of human thymus T cells.

Sequencing used thymocytes. All receptors come from a girl under three years old with a congenital heart defect. Donor details come from another sample of the same person, matched by shared clones.

The chain combines TRBV7-9 with TRBJ2-1, with 8 bases that match TRBD1. The CDR3 runs 16 residues. V shed 4 bases, J shed 7 bases, and the junction held 12 bases outside the gene matches. Germline V gives CDR1 SEHNR, CDR2 FQNEAQ (reference sequence). CDR3 protein: CASSSLAQGGPNEQFF. In DNA, the CDR3 is TGTGCCAGCAGCTCCTTGGCACAGGGGGGTCCTAATGAGCAGTTCTTC.

The V and J genes are TRBV10-1 and TRBJ1-5; D is perhaps TRBD1 (6 bases). The germline CDR1 and CDR2 sequences are WNHNN and SYGVQD (reference sequence). CDR3 length: 17 residues. Trimming removed 6 bases at V and 3 bases at J, with 21 bases between. The CDR3 protein is CASSEGPGEGNNQPQHF. DNA of the CDR3: TGCGCCAGCAGCGAAGGGCCAGGGGAGGGGAACAATCAGCCCCAGCATTTT.

The chain uses TRBV27 and TRBJ2-6, with TRBD2 identical over 7 bases. Germline V CDR1 and CDR2: MNHEY, SMNVEV (reference sequence). V shed 6 bases and J 1 base; nucleotides not matched to a gene: 3. This CDR3 has 15 amino acids. The CDR3 region is CASRGDYSGANVLTF. CDR3 DNA: TGTGCCAGCAGGGGGGACTATTCTGGGGCCAACGTCCTGACTTTC.

This clone appeared once. V usage is TRBV5-1 and J usage is TRBJ2-5; the match to TRBD2 covers 7 bases. V shed 4 bases, J shed 7 bases, and the junction held 10 bases outside the gene matches. The CDR3 consists of 14 residues. Per the germline V gene, CDR1 is SGHRS and CDR2 is YFSETQ. CDR3 bases: TGCGCCAGCAGCGGGGGGGACGAAACTGGGACCCAGTACTTC. It encodes CASSGGDETGTQYF.

This rearrangement joins TRBV14 to TRBJ2-5; tentative D call: TRBD1 (6 bases). Trimming stripped 4 bases from V and 5 bases from J, with 20 bases between. The CDR3 is 16 amino acids. Germline CDR1 and CDR2: SGHDN and FVKESK. In DNA, the CDR3 is TGTGCCAGCAGCCCAAGGAACAGGGCTTTCGAGGAGACCCAGTACTTC. Its protein product is CASSPRNRAFEETQYF.

The chain carries TRBV11-2 and TRBJ2-3, with D possibly being TRBD2 (6 bases). The ends were cut back, 5 bases at V and 3 bases at J, with 24 bases in the middle. Germline CDR1 is SGHAT and CDR2 is FQNNGV. This CDR3 region has 18 residues. The CDR3 loop is CASSVDKDGGLMTDTQYF. Written as DNA, the CDR3 is TGTGCCAGCAGCGTCGACAAGGACGGGGGTTTAATGACAGATACGCAGTATTTT.

The rearrangement links TRBV7-6 to TRBJ2-7, with D tentatively TRBD2 (6 bases). Trimming took off 1 base at V and 0 bases at J, with 22 bases between the two ends. CDR1 SGHVS and CDR2 FNYEAQ come from the germline V gene. The CDR3 length is 19 residues. The CDR3, as DNA: TGTGCCAGCAGCTTAGGGGCCAACGGGAGCGGCCGATTCTCCTACGAGCAGTACTTC. This translates into CASSLGANGSGRFSYEQYF.

As concerns this clone: Additional DNA sequences in this sample encode the identical CDR3. The chain couples TRBV4-1 to TRBJ2-7; D is undetermined. With 0 bases removed from V and 2 bases from J, the gap between germline ends came to 5 bases. This CDR3 contains 13 residues. Germline values: CDR1 MGHRA, CDR2 YSYEKL. CDR3 bases: TGCGCCAGCAGCCAAGATAGCCCCTACGAGCAGTACTTC. It encodes CASSQDSPYEQYF.

Remarks on this clone: The sample carries other DNA sequences with the same CDR3. The V gene is TRBV6-5, the J gene TRBJ1-1, with D perhaps TRBD1 (6 bases). V was clipped by 0 bases and J by 3 bases, with 8 bases between them. The CDR3 totals 14 residues. Germline V gives CDR1 MNHEY, CDR2 SVGAGI. The CDR3: CASSYSTGYTEAFF. CDR3 bases: TGTGCCAGCAGTTACTCTACAGGGTACACTGAAGCTTTCTTT.

This chain joins TRBV10-3 and TRBJ1-3; D gene ambiguous. V lost 10 bases and J lost 4, with 14 bases in between. This CDR3 region has 13 residues. Germline assignment: CDR1 ENHRY and CDR2 SYGVKD. The CDR3 is CATSSSFGNTIYF. The CDR3 nucleotides are TGTGCCACCTCCTCCAGTTTCGGAAACACCATATATTTT.

This clone has just a few counts. The rearrangement joins TRBV6-1 to TRBJ2-7, with 7 bases identical to TRBD2. The V segment lost 3 bases and the J segment 6 bases; nucleotides outside the gene matches: 14. The CDR3 has 16 residues. Per the germline V gene, CDR1 is MNHNS and CDR2 is SASEGT. DNA of the CDR3: TGTGCCAGCAGTGAGTCGGTCGGGGAGGGGACGGGCGAGCAGTACTTC. This gives the protein CASSESVGEGTGEQYF.

The chain recombines TRBV15 with TRBJ1-1; 7 bases are shared with TRBD1. Germline V gives CDR1 LNHNV, CDR2 YYDKDF (reference sequence). The ends lost 3 bases at V and 3 bases at J; junction bases unmatched: 10. The CDR3 runs 16 residues. The CDR3, as DNA: TGTGCCACCAGCAGGGGACAGCCCGGGGGGGACACTGAAGCTTTCTTT. Protein sequence: CATSRGQPGGDTEAFF. Drawing the rest from reference TRBV15 and TRBJ1-1, the complete variable domain is DAMVIQNPRYQVTQFGKPVTLSCSQTLNHNVMYWYQQKSSQAPKLLFHYYDKDFNNEADTPDNFQSRRPNTSFCFLDIRSPGLGDTAMYLCATSRGQPGGDTEAFFGQGTRLTVV.

The rearrangement joins TRBV9 to TRBJ1-5; TRBD1 agrees at 7 bases. The length of the CDR3 is 14 residues. Germline assignment: CDR1 SGDLS and CDR2 YYNGEE. The ends lost 3 bases at V and 5 bases at J; junction bases unmatched: 5. The CDR3 DNA sequence: TGTGCCAGCAGCGCCGGACAGGATCATCAGCCCCAGCATTTT. Its translation: CASSAGQDHQPQHF.

The rearrangement links TRBV9 to TRBJ1-1; D possibly corresponds to TRBD1 (6 bases). The V gene lost 4 bases and the J gene lost 1 base, with 14 bases spanning the gap. The germline V gene encodes CDR1 SGDLS and CDR2 YYNGEE. CDR3 length: 15 amino acids. CDR3 sequence: CASSTYGQPNTEAFF. The DNA for the CDR3 is TGTGCCAGCAGCACCTATGGACAGCCGAACACTGAAGCTTTCTTT. Together with reference TRBV9 and TRBJ1-1, the CDR3 gives the full variable domain: DSGVTQTPKHLITATGQRVTLRCSPRSGDLSVYWYQQSLDQGLQFLIQYYNGEERAKGNILERFSAQQFPDLHSELNLSSLELGDSALYFCASSTYGQPNTEAFFGQGTRLTVV.

The chain recombines TRBV10-2 with TRBJ2-3; a weak D match, TRBD2 (6 bases). Trimming stripped 8 bases from V and 0 bases from J, with 21 bases between. Germline CDR1 reads WSHSY; CDR2 reads SAAADI. The CDR3 consists of 17 residues. CDR3 sequence: CASGQVWRGASTDTQYF. The CDR3 coding sequence is TGCGCCAGCGGACAAGTGTGGCGGGGAGCTAGCACAGATACGCAGTATTTT.

The gene calls are TRBV28 and TRBJ1-1, with a weak D call TRBD1 (6 bases). Germline V CDR1 and CDR2: MDHEN, SYDVKM. V was pared by 1 base and J by 1 base, with 16 bases between. The CDR3 loop spans 17 amino acids. CDR3 nucleotide sequence: TGTGCCAGCAGTTTATCTGGGACAAAGGTGGGGAACACTGAAGCTTTCTTT. It yields the protein CASSLSGTKVGNTEAFF.

The chain has TRBV6-5 and TRBJ1-5; D call uncertain. The CDR3 contains 16 residues. V gave up 0 bases and J gave up 0 bases, with 9 bases separating them. Germline CDR1 is MNHEY and CDR2 is SVGAGI. In DNA, the CDR3 is TGTGCCAGCAGTTACTCAGCCACTCATAGCAATCAGCCCCAGCATTTT. Translation gives CASSYSATHSNQPQHF.

This clone was observed once. This chain joins TRBV18 and TRBJ2-3; 11 positions agree with TRBD2. Per germline, CDR1 KGHSH and CDR2 LQKENI. J lost 2 bases, V lost 4 bases, and 11 bases had no gene match. This CDR3 region has 18 residues. CDR3 bases: TGTGCCAGCTCACACGGGACTAGCGGATCCCTGTTCACAGATACGCAGTATTTT. The encoded protein is CASSHGTSGSLFTDTQYF.

This clone was observed once. The J gene is TRBJ1-2, the V gene TRBV27; no clear D gene. Germline V gives CDR1 MNHEY, CDR2 SMNVEV (reference sequence). V was trimmed by 9 bases and J by 2 bases, leaving 16 bases between them. CDR3 length: 14 amino acids. CDR3 DNA: TGTGCCAGGGGAGTTGGGGAATACAACTATGGCTACACCTTC. Translation: CARGVGEYNYGYTF.

The chain is built from TRBV4-1 and TRBJ1-1; 7 positions agree with TRBD1. This CDR3 comprises 15 residues. CDR1 and CDR2 (germline): MGHRA, YSYEKL. V was pared by 0 bases and J by 3 bases, with 4 bases of the junction left unmatched. The CDR3: CASSQDPGTDTEAFF. The CDR3 DNA sequence: TGCGCCAGCAGCCAAGACCCCGGGACAGACACTGAAGCTTTCTTT.

The chain links TRBV4-3 to TRBJ2-5; TRBD2 might be the D (6 bases). Trimming cost V 2 bases and J 2 bases, with 12 bases left between them. CDR3 size: 15 residues. CDR1 LGHNA and CDR2 YSLEER come from the germline V gene. CDR3 DNA: TGCGCCAGCAGCCAATTGCTAGCGAGGCAAGAGACCCAGTACTTC. The encoded protein is CASSQLLARQETQYF.

This chain joins TRBV5-4 and TRBJ1-2; 7 bases align to TRBD1. Germline trimming cut 1 base from V and 8 bases from J; bases unmatched to any gene: 5. The germline gives CDR1 SGHNT, CDR2 YYREEE (reference sequence). There are 13 residues in the CDR3. The CDR3 bases are TGTGCCAGCAGCTTGCTCACAGGGGAGGGCTACACCTTC. Its translation is CASSLLTGEGYTF.

CDR3 sequence reads: CASSFQAPEFNEQFF. In DNA, the CDR3 is TGTGCCAGCAGTTTTCAGGCTCCCGAGTTCAATGAGCAGTTCTTC. The chain couples TRBV7-9 to TRBJ2-1; D is uncertain. This CDR3 is built from 15 residues. Germline V CDR1 and CDR2: SEHNR, FQNEAQ (reference sequence). V dropped 6 bases and J dropped 6 bases, with 18 bases sitting between them.

On this clone itself: Additional DNA sequences in this sample encode the identical CDR3. The chain recombines TRBV10-3 with TRBJ1-6; D perhaps matches TRBD1 (5 bases). Germline assignment: CDR1 ENHRY and CDR2 SYGVKD. CDR3 size: 14 residues. Trimming took off 3 bases at V and 7 bases at J, with 10 bases between the two ends. The CDR3 reads CAISDREVNSPLHF. The CDR3, as DNA: TGTGCCATCAGTGACAGGGAGGTGAATTCACCCCTCCACTTT.

V is TRBV19 and J is TRBJ1-4, with D perhaps matching TRBD1 (6 bases). There are 14 residues in the CDR3. V was shortened by 7 bases and J by 6 bases, with 15 bases between the two germline ends. CDR1 is LNHDA and CDR2 is SQIVND in the germline V gene (reference sequence). The CDR3 spells CASIQGPGDEKLFF. The CDR3 DNA reads TGTGCCAGTATCCAGGGGCCCGGGGATGAAAAACTGTTTTTT. The full variable domain, rest sourced from reference TRBV19 and TRBJ1-4, is DGGITQSPKYLFRKEGQNVTLSCEQNLNHDAMYWYRQDPGQGLRLIYYSQIVNDFQKGDIAEGYSVSREKKESFPLTVTSAQKNPTAFYLCASIQGPGDEKLFFGSGTQLSVL.

In DNA, the CDR3 is TGTGCCAGCGGCCGGGACAGGGGTTCTGGGGCCAACGTCCTGACTTTC. This gives the protein CASGRDRGSGANVLTF. This chain joins TRBV2 and TRBJ2-6; 10 nucleotides align to TRBD1. V shed 8 bases, J shed 1 base, and the junction held 5 bases outside the gene matches. CDR1 and CDR2 (germline): SNHLY, FYNNEI. This CDR3 spans 16 amino acids. Full variable domain (remainder filled in from reference TRBV2 and TRBJ2-6): EPEVTQTPSHQVTQMGQEVILRCVPISNHLYFYWYRQILGQKVEFLVSFYNNEISEKSEIFDDQFSVERPDGSNFTLKIRSTKLEDSAMYFCASGRDRGSGANVLTFGAGSRLTVL.

This chain links TRBV9 with TRBJ2-1, with 14 nucleotides matching TRBD2. CDR1 and CDR2 from the germline V gene are SGDLS and YYNGEE. The CDR3 sequence is 15 residues long. V was clipped by 4 bases and J by 7 bases; unmatched bases: 4. The CDR3 bases are TGTGCCAGCAGCACCGGGACTAGCGGGGGAAATGAGCAGTTCTTC. It yields the protein CASSTGTSGGNEQFF.

The chain joins TRBV2 to TRBJ2-3, with D tentatively TRBD1 (6 bases). The ends were cut back, 3 bases at V and 1 base at J, with 23 bases in the middle. In germline, CDR1 is SNHLY, CDR2 FYNNEI. The CDR3 is made up of 19 amino acids. This chain's CDR3 is CASSDQGQPKFLGTDTQYF. The CDR3 DNA follows: TGTGCCAGCAGTGACCAGGGGCAGCCCAAGTTCTTGGGCACAGATACGCAGTATTTT.